The subject of this entry is one T cell receptor (beta chain). What it recognizes is unknown. These data are taken from a study of cytomegalovirus exposure and HLA in healthy donors. Study outcomes and limitations: V- and J-gene trimming of TCR beta was linked (in a later analysis) to a missense DCLRE1C variant. CMV antigen specificity of a few CMV-associated chains was confirmed in vitro.

J gave up 9 bases and V 4 bases, and 13 bases lay outside the gene matches. The CDR3 spans 15 residues. The PCR ran on 60 Vbeta and 13 Jbeta primers. Method: immunoSEQ multiplex PCR; TCRdb's copy keeps in-frame clones and lacks some. The repertoire holds more than 100,000 clones, around 60% seen once, with less than 12% in the top ten. Sequencing input: PBMCs. This TCR was recovered from a man between 35 and 55 years old in good health and CMV-seropositive. The rearrangement links TRBV23-1 to TRBJ1-1, with 8 bases matching TRBD1. TRBV23-1 is labeled an ORF, and its function is uncertain. The CDR3 sequence: CASSRRRTGQRKAFF. CDR3 bases: TGCGCCAGCAGTCGGAGGAGGACAGGGCAACGAAAAGCTTTCTTT.